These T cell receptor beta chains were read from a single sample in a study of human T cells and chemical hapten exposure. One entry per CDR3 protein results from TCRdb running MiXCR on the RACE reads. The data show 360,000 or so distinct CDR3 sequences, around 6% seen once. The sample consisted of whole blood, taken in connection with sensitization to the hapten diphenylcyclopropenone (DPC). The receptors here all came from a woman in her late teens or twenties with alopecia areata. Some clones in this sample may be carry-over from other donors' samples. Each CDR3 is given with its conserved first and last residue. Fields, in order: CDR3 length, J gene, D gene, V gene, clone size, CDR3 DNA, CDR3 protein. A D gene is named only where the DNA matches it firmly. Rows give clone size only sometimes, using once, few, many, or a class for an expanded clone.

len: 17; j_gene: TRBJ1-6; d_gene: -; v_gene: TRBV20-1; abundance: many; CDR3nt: TGCAGTGCTGTCGACGGAACCTTCTCCCCGTGGAATTCACCCCTCCACTTT; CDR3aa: CSAVDGTFSPWNSPLHF
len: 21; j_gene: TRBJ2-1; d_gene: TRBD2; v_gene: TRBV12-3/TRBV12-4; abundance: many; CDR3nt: TGTGCCAGCAGTTTAGACCTACCCTCAGCGGGGGGTAGAGTAGGGTACAATGAGCAGTTCTTC; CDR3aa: CASSLDLPSAGGRVGYNEQFF
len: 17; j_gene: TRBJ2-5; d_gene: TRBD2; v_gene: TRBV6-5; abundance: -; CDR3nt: TGTGCCAGCAGACCCGGACTAGCGGGGTCAGGGCAAGAGACCCAGTACTTC; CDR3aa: CASRPGLAGSGQETQYF
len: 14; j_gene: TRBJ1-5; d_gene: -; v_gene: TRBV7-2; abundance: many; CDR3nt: TGTGCCAGCAGCCCCTTTTTAGTAGATCAGCCCCAGCATTTT; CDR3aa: CASSPFLVDQPQHF
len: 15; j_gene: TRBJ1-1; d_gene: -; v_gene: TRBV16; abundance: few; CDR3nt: TGTGCCAGCAGCCATTTCCAGGGAAAGGACACTGAAGCTTTCTTT; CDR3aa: CASSHFQGKDTEAFF
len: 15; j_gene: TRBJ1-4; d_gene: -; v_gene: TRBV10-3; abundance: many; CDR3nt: TGTGCCATCAGTGTGGACATCGGGATTAATGAAAAACTGTTTTTT; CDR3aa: CAISVDIGINEKLFF
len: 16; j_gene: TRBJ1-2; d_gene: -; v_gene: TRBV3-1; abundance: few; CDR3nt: TGTGCCAGCAGCCAAGATTCCTTAGGGACAAACTATGGCTACACCTTC; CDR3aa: CASSQDSLGTNYGYTF
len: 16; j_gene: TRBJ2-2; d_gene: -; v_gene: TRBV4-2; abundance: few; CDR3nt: TGTGCCAGCAGCCAGGCACTTAGTAGGGTCACCGGGGAGCTGTTTTTT; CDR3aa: CASSQALSRVTGELFF
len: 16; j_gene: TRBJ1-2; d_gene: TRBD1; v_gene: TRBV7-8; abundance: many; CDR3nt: TGTGCCAGCAGTCAAGTTACCGGGACAGCCTTCTATGGCTACACCTTC; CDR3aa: CASSQVTGTAFYGYTF
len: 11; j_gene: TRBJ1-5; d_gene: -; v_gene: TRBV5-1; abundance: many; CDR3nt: TGCGCCAGCAGCCGTCGTCAGCCCCAGCATTTT; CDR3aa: CASSRRQPQHF
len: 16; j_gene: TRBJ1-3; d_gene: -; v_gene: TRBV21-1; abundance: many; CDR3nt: TGTGCCAGCAGCAAAGAGACGGTAGAGCGTGGAAACACCATATATTTT; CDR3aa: CASSKETVERGNTIYF
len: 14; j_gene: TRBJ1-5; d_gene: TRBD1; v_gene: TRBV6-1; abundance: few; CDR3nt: TGTGCCAGCAGTGCCAGGGGGGGGAATCAGCCCCAGCATTTT; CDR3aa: CASSARGGNQPQHF